The 16 T cell receptor beta chains listed next were all sequenced from one sample in a study of T cell repertoires in cytomegalovirus infection. For these receptors, no antigen is known. MiXCR, run by TCRdb on the reads, gives a single entry per CDR3 protein. The data contain about 900,000 distinct CDR3 sequences, 30% to 40% of them singletons. Sample: cultured CD8+ T cells from PBMCs, taken from culture after CMV antigen stimulation. Source of these receptors: a human donor in good health (CMV status not recorded). Some clones in this sample may be carry-over from other donors' samples.

This clonotype was seen only a few times. CDR3 coding DNA: TGTGCCAGCAGCTTAGTAGGGTACCAGGTAGGGGAGTCGGATACGCAGTATTTT. As protein: CASSLVGYQVGESDTQYF. The chain uses TRBV7-8 and TRBJ2-3; either TRBD1 or TRBD2 may fit D (5 bases each). This CDR3 contains 18 residues. Trimming took off 1 base at V and 6 bases at J, with 23 bases between the two ends. The germline V gene encodes CDR1 SGHVS and CDR2 FQNEAQ.

There are a few counts of this clonotype. The rearrangement uses TRBV5-6 and TRBJ1-1, with TRBD1 as a possible D gene (5 bases). CDR1 and CDR2 (germline): SGHDT, YYEEEE. The CDR3 loop spans 15 amino acids. Trimming left V 4 bases short and J 4 bases short, with 17 bases between. The DNA for the CDR3 is TGTGCCAGCAGCACCGAGGTGGGGACGGCCACTGAAGCTTTCTTT. Translated, it gives CASSTEVGTATEAFF.

J is TRBJ1-3 and V is TRBV7-6, with unresolved D. This CDR3 spans 14 amino acids. Germline CDR1 SGHVS, CDR2 FNYEAQ. Trimming took off 2 bases at V and 2 bases at J, with 7 bases between the two ends. The CDR3 protein is CASSLSATGNTIYF. For the CDR3, the DNA is TGTGCCAGCAGCTTATCAGCCACTGGAAACACCATATATTTT.

CDR3 sequence: CASRKAEVMNTEAFF. The CDR3 coding sequence is TGTGCCAGCAGAAAAGCTGAGGTTATGAACACTGAAGCTTTCTTT. The chain recombines TRBV7-9 with TRBJ1-1; D uncertain. The CDR3 covers 15 residues. Germline CDR1 SEHNR, CDR2 FQNEAQ (reference sequence). V was cut by 6 bases and J by 0 bases, with 14 bases left in between.

In its sample, this clonotype was seen many times. The chain links TRBV12-5 to TRBJ1-2; 8 nucleotides agree with TRBD1. Germline V lookup: CDR1 LGHNT, CDR2 FRNRAP. V gave up 6 bases and J gave up 6 bases; unmatched junction bases: 6. The CDR3 has 13 residues. The CDR3 DNA reads as TGTGCTAGTGGCAAGGACAGGGTGGATGGCTACACCTTC. Amino acids: CASGKDRVDGYTF.

This chain links TRBV4-1 with TRBJ1-5; 12 positions match TRBD1. V lost 3 bases and J lost 6; bases outside the gene matches: 3. CDR1 and CDR2 from the germline V gene are MGHRA and YSYEKL. CDR3 size: 15 residues. CDR3 loop: CASSQGQGASQPQHF. Written as DNA, the CDR3 is TGCGCCAGCAGCCAGGGACAGGGGGCATCTCAGCCCCAGCATTTT.

This clonotype turned up a few times. J is TRBJ2-5 and V is TRBV6-6, with 8 bases lining up with TRBD1. Trimming removed 7 bases from V and 1 base from J; junction bases left unmatched: 2. The CDR3 is made up of 13 amino acids. Germline CDR1 reads MNHNY; CDR2 reads SVGAGI (reference sequence). CDR3 sequence: CASNGQGQETQYF. The CDR3 nucleotides read TGTGCCAGCAATGGACAGGGCCAAGAGACCCAGTACTTC.

This clonotype was seen repeatedly, ten times or more. The rearrangement uses TRBV7-2 and TRBJ1-3; a possible D gene is TRBD1 (5 bases). Per germline, CDR1 SGHTA and CDR2 FQGNSA. The V and J ends lost 1 base and 0 bases respectively, with 7 bases between them. This CDR3 is built from 15 residues. The CDR3 spells CASSLGGTSGNTIYF. The CDR3 DNA sequence: TGTGCCAGCAGCTTAGGCGGGACCTCTGGAAACACCATATATTTT.

The chain links TRBV12-5 to TRBJ1-4; D unclear. V was pared by 3 bases and J by 9 bases, with 20 bases between. This CDR3 is 16 amino acids long. Germline V gives CDR1 LGHNT, CDR2 FRNRAP. The CDR3 DNA sequence: TGTGCTAGTGGTTTCGGCCAGGAAGATCACCCTAAAAAACTGTTTTTT. It is translated as CASGFGQEDHPKKLFF.

This clonotype was seen at least ten times. The V call is TRBV3-1, the J call TRBJ2-3; 7 bases align to TRBD2. From germline, CDR1 is LGHDT and CDR2 YNNKEL (reference sequence). This CDR3 contains 18 residues. V lost 1 base, J lost 0 bases, and 10 bases stayed unmatched. The CDR3 DNA is TGTGCCAGCAGCCAAGTATTTTGGGAGCGGGGAAGCACAGATACGCAGTATTTT. Amino acids: CASSQVFWERGSTDTQYF.

The chain joins TRBV27 to TRBJ1-2, with D perhaps matching TRBD1 (5 bases). CDR3 length: 15 residues. V lost 3 bases and J 1 base, leaving 12 bases between the germline ends. Germline CDR1 reads MNHEY; CDR2 reads SMNVEV (reference sequence). The CDR3 region is CASSFLGPHNYGYTF. In DNA, the CDR3 is TGTGCCAGCAGTTTTTTGGGACCTCATAACTATGGCTACACCTTC.

This clonotype came up many times. The V gene is TRBV7-2, the J gene TRBJ1-1; D is perhaps TRBD1 (5 bases). The germline V and J ends were trimmed by 6 bases and 2 bases, with 10 bases remaining between them. The V gene's germline CDR1 is SGHTA and CDR2 FQGNSA. CDR3 length: 13 residues. CDR3 amino acids: CASRSTGNTEAFF. CDR3 in DNA: TGTGCCAGCAGGTCCACAGGAAACACTGAAGCTTTCTTT.

This clonotype was recorded many times. J is TRBJ2-5 and V is TRBV7-2, with D perhaps TRBD2 (5 bases). V was cut by 5 bases and J by 1 base, with 11 bases left in between. The CDR3 has 14 residues. Germline V lookup: CDR1 SGHTA, CDR2 FQGNSA. The DNA of the CDR3 is TGTGCCAGCAGCGCTACGGGGATCCAAGAGACCCAGTACTTC. Its protein is CASSATGIQETQYF. Full variable domain (remainder filled in from reference TRBV7-2 and TRBJ2-5): GAGVSQSPSNKVTEKGKDVELRCDPISGHTALYWYRQSLGQGLEFLIYFQGNSAPDKSGLPSDRFSAERTGGSVSTLTIQRTQQEDSAVYLCASSATGIQETQYFGPGTRLLVL.

Comment on this clonotype: Mismatch with germline at one junction end may stem from a read error. The rearrangement uses TRBV7-6 and TRBJ2-1, with D possibly matching TRBD2 (6 bases). The CDR3 has 15 residues. The germline gives CDR1 SGHVS, CDR2 FNYEAQ. CDR3 bases: TGTGCTAGCAGCTTAACGGCCGAGACTAGAACTGAGCAGTTCTTC. Residues: CASSLTAETRTEQFF.

The chain links TRBV18 to TRBJ2-5; no reliable D call. V gave up 4 bases and J gave up 3 bases, with 15 bases separating them. CDR3 length: 15 amino acids. Per the germline V gene, CDR1 is KGHSH and CDR2 is LQKENI. The chain's CDR3 is CASSLLLGLEETQYF. For the CDR3, the DNA is TGTGCCAGCTCACTTCTCCTGGGCCTTGAAGAGACCCAGTACTTC. Complete variable domain (other parts from reference TRBV18 and TRBJ2-5): NAGVMQNPRHLVRRRGQEARLRCSPMKGHSHVYWYRQLPEEGLKFMVYLQKENIIDESGMPKERFSAEFPKEGPSILRIQQVVRGDSAAYFCASSLLLGLEETQYFGPGTRLLVL.

This chain joins TRBV12-3 or TRBV12-4 and TRBJ1-5, with 10 bases identical to TRBD1. V was pared by 10 bases and J by 0 bases, with 6 bases of the junction left unmatched. The CDR3 consists of 15 residues. The CDR3 loop reads CATEDRGLSNQPQHF. The CDR3 DNA reads as TGTGCCACCGAAGACAGGGGGCTTAGCAATCAGCCCCAGCATTTT.